One and the same sample provided the 26 T cell receptor beta chains below, sequenced in a study of blood T cell repertoires in COVID-19. This table comes from immunoSEQ multiplex PCR, and its TCRdb copy is limited to in-frame clones, with some not included. The sample holds around 250,000 clones; 80% to 90% are singletons and the top ten take approximately 1.9%. Sequencing was done on a sample of PBMCs or T cells enriched from blood (not recorded which). These receptors all come from a woman aged 45-65 years who had recovered from COVID-19.

This chain uses TRBV19 with TRBJ2-7; TRBD1 aligns across 8 bases. The V gene end was trimmed by 3 bases and the J gene end by 0 bases; junction bases not matched to a gene: 4. This CDR3 is 15 amino acids long. The germline V gene has CDR1 LNHDA and CDR2 SQIVND (reference sequence). CDR3: CASSIFGTGSYEQYF. CDR3 DNA: TGTGCCAGTAGTATCTTCGGGACAGGCTCCTACGAGCAGTACTTC.

V gene TRBV5-1 combines with J gene TRBJ2-5, with a weak D call TRBD2 (6 bases). The CDR3 is 14 amino acids. The V and J ends lost 2 bases and 5 bases respectively, with 13 bases between them. Germline values: CDR1 SGHRS, CDR2 YFSETQ. The chain's CDR3 is CASSFSGEGETQYF. CDR3 in DNA: TGCGCCAGCAGCTTTTCGGGAGAGGGGGAGACCCAGTACTTC.

The chain couples TRBV5-5 to TRBJ2-2; no definite D call. Germline V gene data show CDR1 as SGHKS and CDR2 as YYEKEE (reference sequence). The CDR3 extends over 13 amino acids. Trimming shortened V by 5 bases and J by 6 bases, and 11 bases separated the two germline ends. The CDR3 coding sequence is TGTGCCAGCAGTTCGGTTTCTTCCGGGGAGCTGTTTTTT. As protein: CASSSVSSGELFF.

This chain connects TRBV28 to TRBJ2-1; 11 nucleotides line up with TRBD2. J was trimmed by 7 bases and V by 5 bases; bases with no gene match: 4. Germline-derived CDR1 and CDR2 are MDHEN and SYDVKM. The CDR3 sequence is 14 residues long. CDR3 nucleotide sequence: TGTGCCAGCAGTGGGACTAGCGGTATAAATGAGCAGTTCTTC. Translating it yields CASSGTSGINEQFF.

CDR3 nucleotide sequence: TGTGCCAGCAGTTTATTATCCACAGGGGATTACTATGGCTACACCTTC. This codes for CASSLLSTGDYYGYTF. V usage is TRBV28 and J usage is TRBJ1-2, with 7 bases that match TRBD1. After removal of 1 base from V and 3 bases from J, the junction contained 8 bases not matched to a gene. This CDR3 comprises 16 residues. CDR1 MDHEN and CDR2 SYDVKM come from the germline V gene.

This clone was seen a few times. The gene calls are TRBV27 and TRBJ2-1; possibly TRBD2 for D (6 bases). The CDR3 runs 14 residues. CDR1 and CDR2 from the germline V gene are MNHEY and SMNVEV (reference sequence). V lost 5 bases, J lost 4 bases, and 12 bases lay in between. The chain's CDR3 is CASSPRDFYNEQFF. CDR3 in DNA: TGTGCCAGCAGTCCAAGGGACTTTTACAATGAGCAGTTCTTC.

J is TRBJ1-2 and V is TRBV6-4; D uncertain. The CDR3 extends over 13 amino acids. V was cut by 4 bases and J by 2 bases, with 8 bases left in between. In germline, CDR1 is MRHNA, CDR2 SNTAGT. The CDR3 nucleotides are TGTGCCAGCAGTGGCAGGCCCAACTATGGCTACACCTTC. Amino acid sequence: CASSGRPNYGYTF.

This clone was detected once. This chain connects TRBV5-1 to TRBJ2-2; tentatively, D is TRBD1 (6 bases). Germline V CDR1 and CDR2: SGHRS, YFSETQ. V lost 5 bases to trimming and J lost 1 base, with 12 bases between them. This CDR3 spans 15 amino acids. The CDR3 region is CASSPRQENTGELFF. In DNA form, the CDR3 reads TGCGCCAGCAGTCCGAGACAGGAGAACACCGGGGAGCTGTTTTTT.

This clone is a singleton in its sample. J is TRBJ1-4 and V is TRBV6-1; D perhaps matches TRBD1 (6 bases). CDR3 size: 15 residues. V was cut by 3 bases and J by 3 bases, with 11 bases left in between. Germline loops: CDR1 MNHNS, CDR2 SASEGT. The CDR3 DNA reads as TGTGCCAGCAGTGAGAGGACAGCGTCTAATGAAAAACTGTTTTTT. It encodes CASSERTASNEKLFF.

This clone was counted only a few times. V usage is TRBV6-5 and J usage is TRBJ2-7, with TRBD2 identical over 8 bases. J gave up 4 bases and V 10 bases, and 9 bases lay outside the gene matches. CDR1 MNHEY and CDR2 SVGAGI come from the germline V gene. This CDR3 comprises 13 residues. DNA of the CDR3: TGTGCCACCAAGGCCAGCGGGAGTTACGAGCAGTACTTC. Protein sequence: CATKASGSYEQYF.

This clone was recorded once. The chain recombines TRBV28 with TRBJ1-2; 11 bases are a match to TRBD1. Germline-derived CDR1 and CDR2 are MDHEN and SYDVKM. The J segment lost 7 bases and the V segment lost 2 bases, leaving 3 bases of the junction unmatched. CDR3 length: 14 amino acids. The CDR3 bases are TGTGCCAGCAGTTTACGCGGGACAGGGGGTGGCTACACCTTC. Translated: CASSLRGTGGGYTF.

The rearrangement links TRBV10-3 to TRBJ1-1; D perhaps matches TRBD1 (5 bases). This CDR3 is 13 amino acids long. Germline V gene data show CDR1 as ENHRY and CDR2 as SYGVKD. Trimming cost V 7 bases and J 3 bases, with 12 bases left between them. Here the CDR3 DNA reads TGTGCCATCACAGGCGGGGGACACACTGAAGCTTTCTTT. Its protein is CAITGGGHTEAFF.

This sequence joins TRBV7-9 and TRBJ2-4; tentative D call: TRBD1 (6 bases). Trimming cost V 5 bases and J 8 bases, with 16 bases left between them. The CDR3 is made up of 14 amino acids. Per the germline V gene, CDR1 is SEHNR and CDR2 is FQNEAQ (reference sequence). In nucleotides, the CDR3 is TGTGCCAGCAGCCCCTCAGGGGTTTGGGACATTCAGTACTTC. Translating gives CASSPSGVWDIQYF.

V and J are TRBV28 and TRBJ2-7, with 8 bases aligning to TRBD2. The junction had 6 bases not matched to a gene; V was cut back by 2 bases and J by 3 bases. Germline CDR1 MDHEN, CDR2 SYDVKM. The CDR3 is 15 amino acids. The CDR3 loop is CASSLTAGVVYEQYF. CDR3 nucleotide sequence: TGTGCCAGCAGTTTAACAGCGGGAGTGGTCTACGAGCAGTACTTC.

The V and J genes are TRBV5-1 and TRBJ1-2; 11 nucleotides align to TRBD1. The CDR3 has 16 residues. Losses at the gene ends were 4 bases for V and 6 bases for J; bases not matched to a gene: 11. Germline CDR1 SGHRS, CDR2 YFSETQ. The CDR3 spells CASSPRTGGVGDGYTF. The DNA of the CDR3 is TGCGCCAGCAGCCCTCGGACAGGGGGCGTCGGGGATGGCTACACCTTC.

The rearrangement uses TRBV28 and TRBJ2-7; possible D gene TRBD2, 5 bases. Germline lookup yields CDR1 MDHEN and CDR2 SYDVKM. The CDR3 contains 17 residues. The V gene lost 4 bases and the J gene lost 0 bases, with 19 bases spanning the gap. In DNA form, the CDR3 reads TGTGCCAGCAGTTCCCTGGGAGCAGCGGAACTCTCCTACGAGCAGTACTTC. Translation gives CASSSLGAAELSYEQYF. The complete variable domain, with remaining parts taken from reference TRBV28 and TRBJ2-7, reads DVKVTQSSRYLVKRTGEKVFLECVQDMDHENMFWYRQDPGLGLRLIYFSYDVKMKEKGDIPEGYSVSREKKERFSLILESASTNQTSMYLCASSSLGAAELSYEQYFGPGTRLTVT.

V usage is TRBV28 and J usage is TRBJ1-5; D is possibly TRBD1 (6 bases). The CDR3 totals 16 residues. Germline V gene data show CDR1 as MDHEN and CDR2 as SYDVKM. V lost 6 bases to trimming and J lost 6 bases, with 21 bases between them. Here the CDR3 DNA reads TGTGCCAGCAGCTCCACCACAGGGAAGCGGGGTCAGCCCCAGCATTTT. Translating gives CASSSTTGKRGQPQHF.

The gene calls are TRBV9 and TRBJ1-2; the D gene is possibly TRBD1 (5 bases). V was shortened by 2 bases and J by 6 bases, with 11 bases between the two germline ends. This CDR3 is 13 amino acids long. The germline V gene has CDR1 SGDLS and CDR2 YYNGEE. The CDR3 reads CASSVGGSDGYTF. The CDR3 nucleotides are TGTGCCAGCAGCGTGGGGGGAAGCGATGGCTACACCTTC.

Worth noting for this clone: The sample contains more than one DNA sequence encoding this CDR3. As DNA, the CDR3 is TGTGCCAGCAGCCAAGGGTCCGGGAACTATGGCTACACCTTC. This gives the protein CASSQGSGNYGYTF. The chain links TRBV3-1 (or the pseudogene TRBV3-2) to TRBJ1-2, with unresolved D. This CDR3 comprises 14 residues. Germline V CDR1 and CDR2: LGHDT, YNNKEL (reference sequence). V lost 1 base to trimming and J lost 2 bases, with 8 bases between them.

The gene calls are TRBV21-1 and TRBJ1-5; the table's D call, TRBD1, has no DNA check behind it. TRBV21-1 is marked as a pseudogene. The CDR3 extends over 17 amino acids. CDR3 residues: CASSGRDRTLSNQPQHF. The CDR3 nucleotides are TGTGCCAGCAGCGGCCGGGACAGGACCCTTAGCAATCAGCCCCAGCATTTT.

The chain employs TRBV9 and TRBJ1-2, with unresolved D. Trimming shortened V by 0 bases and J by 8 bases, and 11 bases separated the two germline ends. The CDR3 has 13 residues. Germline assignment: CDR1 SGDLS and CDR2 YYNGEE. CDR3 nucleotides: TGTGCCAGCAGCGTAGAAGGGAGGAAGGGCTACACCTTC. The encoded protein is CASSVEGRKGYTF. The full variable domain, in which reference TRBV9 and TRBJ1-2 provide the parts outside the CDR3, is DSGVTQTPKHLITATGQRVTLRCSPRSGDLSVYWYQQSLDQGLQFLIQYYNGEERAKGNILERFSAQQFPDLHSELNLSSLELGDSALYFCASSVEGRKGYTFGSGTRLTVV.

This chain connects TRBV2 to TRBJ2-2; weak D call: TRBD1 (5 bases). The V and J ends lost 10 bases and 1 base respectively, with 13 bases between them. CDR3 length: 14 residues. Germline loops: CDR1 SNHLY, CDR2 FYNNEI. The CDR3 bases are TGTGCCAACGAAAGACAGAAGAACACCGGGGAGCTGTTTTTT. This encodes CANERQKNTGELFF.

The genes are TRBV28 and TRBJ1-5; 8 nucleotides agree with TRBD1. The CDR3 runs to 16 residues. Germline assignment: CDR1 MDHEN and CDR2 SYDVKM. V shed 6 bases, J shed 6 bases, and the junction held 13 bases outside the gene matches. In DNA, the CDR3 is TGTGCCAGCAGGGAAAAACTTCAGGGGGCTCGTCAGCCCCAGCATTTT. It is translated as CASREKLQGARQPQHF.

The V and J genes are TRBV6-4 and TRBJ2-1, with D tentatively TRBD1 (6 bases). Looked up from germline, CDR1 is MRHNA and CDR2 is SNTAGT. The CDR3 consists of 13 residues. The V gene lost 2 bases and the J gene lost 9 bases, with 11 bases spanning the gap. The CDR3, as DNA: TGTGCCAGCAGTGACCTCAGGGGCACTGAGCAGTTCTTC. Translating gives CASSDLRGTEQFF.

The chain uses TRBV28 and TRBJ1-2, with D tentatively TRBD1 (6 bases). V lost 4 bases and J lost 7, with 13 bases in between. The CDR3 runs 13 residues. Germline loops: CDR1 MDHEN, CDR2 SYDVKM. CDR3 DNA: TGTGCCAGCAGTTCAAGGGGGGGTTTTGGCTACACCTTC. It codes for CASSSRGGFGYTF.

The chain uses TRBV6-6 and TRBJ1-3, with 12 bases lining up with TRBD1. The CDR3 loop spans 19 amino acids. Germline V gives CDR1 MNHNY, CDR2 SVGAGI (reference sequence). The ends lost 5 bases at V and 0 bases at J; junction bases unmatched: 11. The CDR3 DNA is TGTGCCAGCAGTCGGACCGGGACAGGGGGCCTGAGCTCTGGAAACACCATATATTTT. It codes for CASSRTGTGGLSSGNTIYF.